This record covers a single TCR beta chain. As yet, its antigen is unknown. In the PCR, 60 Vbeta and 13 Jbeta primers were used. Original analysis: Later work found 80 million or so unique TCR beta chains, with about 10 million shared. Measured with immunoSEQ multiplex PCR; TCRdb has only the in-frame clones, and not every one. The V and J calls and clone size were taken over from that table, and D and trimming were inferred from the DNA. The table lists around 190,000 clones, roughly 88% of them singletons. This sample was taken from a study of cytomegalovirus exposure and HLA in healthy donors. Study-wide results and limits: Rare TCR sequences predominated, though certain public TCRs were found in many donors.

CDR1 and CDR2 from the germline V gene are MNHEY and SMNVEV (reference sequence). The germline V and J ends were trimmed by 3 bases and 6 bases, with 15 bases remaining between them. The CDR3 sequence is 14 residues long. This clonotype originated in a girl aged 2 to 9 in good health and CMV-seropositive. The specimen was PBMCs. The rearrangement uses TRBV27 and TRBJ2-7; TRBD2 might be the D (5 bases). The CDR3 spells CASSFGGSSLEQYF. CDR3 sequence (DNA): TGTGCCAGCAGTTTTGGTGGGAGTTCTCTCGAGCAGTACTTC.